The 6 T cell receptor beta chains below all came from one sample that was sequenced in a study of blood T cell repertoires in COVID-19 (dated by TCRdb to between 2020 and 2021). The receptor library was made with the immunoSEQ multiplex PCR assay. Here the immuneACCESS table is served through TCRdb, limited to in-frame sequences with V and J called. Missing clones are a known gap in these copies; in checked studies unresolved V genes cover under half, and the rest lacks a known reason. The sample contains 200,000 to 250,000 clones, approximately 90% of them found a single time. 9.5% to 13% of the sample is in the top ten clones. The material sequenced was peripheral blood. These receptors were taken from a woman aged 45-65 years with COVID-19, enrolled during active disease.

The rearrangement links TRBV6-4 to TRBJ2-1, with D tentatively TRBD1 (6 bases). The CDR3 spans 15 residues. Germline CDR1 reads MRHNA; CDR2 reads SNTAGT. Trimming removed 5 bases at V and 4 bases at J, with 15 bases between. The CDR3 sequence is CASSLDERGYNEQFF. CDR3 sequence (DNA): TGTGCCAGCAGTCTAGATGAAAGGGGGTACAATGAGCAGTTCTTC.

The V and J genes are TRBV6-6 and TRBJ2-2, with a possible D match to TRBD2 (6 bases). CDR1 and CDR2 from the germline V gene are MNHNY and SVGAGI (reference sequence). This CDR3 contains 15 residues. Trimming took off 7 bases at V and 3 bases at J, with 15 bases between the two ends. This chain's CDR3 is CASNPRGLYTGELFF. The CDR3 DNA reads as TGTGCCAGCAACCCTAGGGGACTTTACACCGGGGAGCTGTTTTTT.

The chain couples TRBV5-8 to TRBJ1-3; 9 bases agree with TRBD1. Germline lookup yields CDR1 SGHTS and CDR2 YDEGEE. The CDR3 is 17 residues long. Trimming took 1 base from V and 2 from J; bases not matched to a gene: 7. CDR3 sequence (DNA): TGTGCCAGCAGCTTGAGGACAGGGGTCTCGACTGGAAACACCATATATTTT. This translates into CASSLRTGVSTGNTIYF.

This rearrangement joins TRBV6-1 to TRBJ1-5, with 8 bases lining up with TRBD1. Germline assignment: CDR1 MNHNS and CDR2 SASEGT. The V and J ends lost 3 bases and 7 bases, in that order; junction bases with no gene match: 2. This CDR3 region has 13 residues. The CDR3 sequence: CASSEDRAQPQHF. DNA for the CDR3: TGTGCCAGCAGTGAGGACAGGGCCCAGCCCCAGCATTTT.

The chain employs TRBV19 and TRBJ2-3; D is undetermined. The CDR3 contains 17 residues. V gave up 2 bases and J gave up 4 bases, with 19 bases separating them. The V gene's germline CDR1 is LNHDA and CDR2 SQIVND (reference sequence). The chain's CDR3 is CASSIRTTGTWADTQYF. The CDR3 DNA reads TGTGCCAGTAGTATAAGAACGACTGGCACCTGGGCAGATACGCAGTATTTT. The complete variable domain, with remaining parts taken from reference TRBV19 and TRBJ2-3, reads DGGITQSPKYLFRKEGQNVTLSCEQNLNHDAMYWYRQDPGQGLRLIYYSQIVNDFQKGDIAEGYSVSREKKESFPLTVTSAQKNPTAFYLCASSIRTTGTWADTQYFGPGTRLTVL.

This clone was counted between two and nine times. The chain uses TRBV25-1 and TRBJ1-3; D is undetermined. Per germline, CDR1 MGHDK and CDR2 SYGVNS. The ends were cut back, 2 bases at V and 4 bases at J, with 3 bases in the middle. There are 12 residues in the CDR3. As DNA, the CDR3 is TGTGCCAGCAGTGAACAGGGAAACACCATATATTTT. Amino acid sequence: CASSEQGNTIYF.